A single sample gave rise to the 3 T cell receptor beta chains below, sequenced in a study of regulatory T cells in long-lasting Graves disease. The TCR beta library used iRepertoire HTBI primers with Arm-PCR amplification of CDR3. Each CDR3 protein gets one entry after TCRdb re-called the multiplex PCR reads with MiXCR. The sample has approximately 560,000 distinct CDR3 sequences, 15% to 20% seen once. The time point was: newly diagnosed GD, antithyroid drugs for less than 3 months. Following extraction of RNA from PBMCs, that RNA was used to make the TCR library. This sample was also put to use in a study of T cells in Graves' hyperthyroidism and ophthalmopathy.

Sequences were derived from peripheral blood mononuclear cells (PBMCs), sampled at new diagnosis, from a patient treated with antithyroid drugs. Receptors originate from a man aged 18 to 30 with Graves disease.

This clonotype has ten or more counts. The CDR3 sequence is CASSYFYPTGDTQETQYF. CDR3 nucleotide sequence: TGTGCCAGCAGTTACTTCTACCCGACAGGGGATACCCAAGAGACCCAGTACTTC. The chain is built from TRBV6-5 and TRBJ2-5; 8 positions match TRBD1. V was clipped by 1 base and J by 1 base; unmatched bases: 11. CDR1 and CDR2 (germline): MNHEY, SVGAGI. This CDR3 is 18 amino acids long.

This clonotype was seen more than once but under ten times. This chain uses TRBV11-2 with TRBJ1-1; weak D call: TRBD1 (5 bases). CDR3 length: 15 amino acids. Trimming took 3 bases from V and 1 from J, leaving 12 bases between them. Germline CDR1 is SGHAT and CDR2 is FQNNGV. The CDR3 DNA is TGTGCCAGCAGCTTGAGACAGATACCGAACACTGAAGCTTTCTTT. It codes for CASSLRQIPNTEAFF.

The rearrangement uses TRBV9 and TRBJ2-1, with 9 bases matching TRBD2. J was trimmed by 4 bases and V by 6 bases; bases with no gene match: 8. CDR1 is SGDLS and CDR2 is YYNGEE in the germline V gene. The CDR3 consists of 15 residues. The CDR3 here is CASTLGGRAYNEQFF. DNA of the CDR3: TGTGCCAGCACCCTGGGCGGGAGGGCTTACAATGAGCAGTTCTTC. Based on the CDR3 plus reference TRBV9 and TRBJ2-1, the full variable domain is DSGVTQTPKHLITATGQRVTLRCSPRSGDLSVYWYQQSLDQGLQFLIQYYNGEERAKGNILERFSAQQFPDLHSELNLSSLELGDSALYFCASTLGGRAYNEQFFGPGTRLTVL.